The 21 T cell receptor beta chains reported below all come from one sample, sequenced in a study of tumor and adjacent non-tumor tissue in lung cancer. A modified ARM-PCR protocol with three rounds of nested PCR amplified TCRbeta. TCRdb re-analysed the multiplex PCR reads in MiXCR, keeping a single row per CDR3 protein. This table holds under 150,000 distinct CDR3 sequences, 66% found once. This sample's RNA came from whole unsorted tissue. The source material was lung tumor tissue. The origin of the receptors is a man in his 60s with small cell lung cancer.

Comments on this clonotype: A much more abundant neighbour one base away suggests this may be a read error. V usage is TRBV12-3 or TRBV12-4 and J usage is TRBJ2-7, with a weak D call TRBD1 (6 bases). Trimming pared 5 bases from V and 3 bases from J, leaving 20 bases between. This CDR3 has 16 amino acids. CDR3 in DNA: TGTGCCAGCAGTAAAGAGCAGGGGTTCGGTGGCTACGAGCAGTACTTC. It encodes CASSKEQGFGGYEQYF.

J is TRBJ2-7 and V is TRBV6-6; TRBD1 matches 10 bases. Germline V CDR1 and CDR2: MNHNY, SVGAGI (reference sequence). Trimming cost V 7 bases and J 2 bases; bases outside gene matches: 8. The CDR3 totals 15 residues. CDR3 bases: TGTGCCAGCAACCCCGGACAGGGGGGAGCCTACGAGCAGTACTTC. Its translation is CASNPGQGGAYEQYF.

The chain is built from TRBV5-5 and TRBJ2-7, with D perhaps matching TRBD2 (6 bases). This CDR3 is built from 15 residues. Germline V gene data show CDR1 as SGHKS and CDR2 as YYEKEE (reference sequence). The CDR3: CVCSLEGGGLAEQYF. CDR3 DNA sequence: TGTGTCTGCAGCTTGGAAGGTGGAGGGTTGGCCGAGCAGTACTTC.

This clonotype was picked up a small number of times. With a much larger clone just one base away, this may be a read error. CDR3: CASSSPTSCETQYF. The CDR3 DNA follows: TGTGCCAGCAGCTCCCCCACTAGTTGCGAGACCCAGTACTTC. The genes are TRBV11-2 and TRBJ2-5, with a weak D call TRBD2 (5 bases). The CDR3 loop spans 14 amino acids. Germline loops: CDR1 SGHAT, CDR2 FQNNGV. V was cut by 4 bases and J by 5 bases, with 14 bases left in between. Supplemented by reference TRBV11-2 and TRBJ2-5, the full variable domain reads EAGVAQSPRYKIIEKRQSVAFWCNPISGHATLYWYQQILGQGPKLLIQFQNNGVVDDSQLPKDRFSAERLKGVDSTLKIQPAKLEDSAVYLCASSSPTSCETQYFGPGTRLLVL.

With regard to this clonotype: The junction departs from the called germline gene at one end, perhaps through a read error. The chain has TRBV12-3 or TRBV12-4 and TRBJ1-6, with no clear D. The CDR3 has 15 amino acids. The CDR3 DNA is TGTGACAGCAGTCCCCCCGGGCGAAGAGATTCACCCCTCCACTTT. Amino acids: CDSSPPGRRDSPLHF.

Only one count was recorded for this clonotype. This may be a read error: a much more frequent sequence differs by one nucleotide. The V call is TRBV29-1, the J call TRBJ2-7, with D unresolved. The CDR3 is 12 amino acids. Germline values: CDR1 SQVTM, CDR2 ANQGSEA. CDR3 sequence reads: CGVTSVRYEQYF. CDR3 nucleotides: TGCGGCGTTACTTCGGTGCGCTACGAGCAGTACTTC.

Remarks on this clonotype: Because it lacks the conserved phenylalanine or tryptophan at the end, this CDR3 is likely a read error. The chain couples TRBV6-2 or TRBV6-3 to TRBJ1-1; TRBD1 might be the D (5 bases). CDR3 length: 12 amino acids. The V end lost 6 bases, the J end lost 11 bases, and 16 bases lay between the germline ends. Germline V gene sequence: CDR1 MNHEY, CDR2 SVGEGT. The CDR3 nucleotides are TGTGCCAGCAGATATCAGGGCCTCGACGCTTTCGTT. Encoded protein: CASRYQGLDAFV.

Concerning this clonotype: A junction end diverges from the germline sequence, so it may reflect a read error. This chain joins TRBV6-5 and TRBJ1-5; D not certain. Per the germline V gene, CDR1 is MNHEY and CDR2 is SVGAGI. CDR3 length: 13 residues. CDR3 nucleotide sequence: TGTGTCAGCAGTGGGAGGCGGGATCAGTCCCGGCATTTT. This translates into CVSSGRRDQSRHF.

The genes are TRBV29-1 and TRBJ2-3; D could derive from TRBD1 or TRBD2 (6 bases each). V lost 6 bases to trimming and J lost 1 base, with 11 bases between them. This CDR3 comprises 13 residues. Per the germline V gene, CDR1 is SQVTM and CDR2 is ANQGSEA. The DNA for the CDR3 is TGCAGCGTAGGAAGGGGGGGCACAGATACGCAGTATTTT. This codes for CSVGRGGTDTQYF.

About this clonotype itself: A much larger clone sits a single nucleotide away, making a read error possible. This chain joins TRBV20-1 and TRBJ1-2; D gene uncertain. The V gene's germline CDR1 is DFQATT and CDR2 SNEGSKA (reference sequence). Trimming removed 4 bases at V and 7 bases at J, with 19 bases between. This CDR3 has 14 amino acids. The CDR3 DNA reads as TGCAGTGCTAAGGAGTGGGAGGCTTGGGGTGGCTACACCTTC. Protein product: CSAKEWEAWGGYTF.

Concerning this clonotype: With a much larger clone just one base away, this may be a read error. The rearrangement links TRBV5-4 to TRBJ2-3, with D maybe TRBD2 (5 bases). This CDR3 is 16 amino acids long. The V gene's germline CDR1 is SGHNT and CDR2 YYREEE (reference sequence). CDR3 amino acids: CASSPGERRSTNTQYF. The DNA of the CDR3 is TGTGCCAGCAGCCCCGGGGAGCGACGGAGCACAAATACGCAGTATTTT. Using reference TRBV5-4 and TRBJ2-3 for the parts outside the CDR3, the full variable domain is ETGVTQSPTHLIKTRGQQVTLRCSSQSGHNTVSWYQQALGQGPQFIFQYYREEENGRGNFPPRFSGLQFPNYSSELNVNALELDDSALYLCASSPGERRSTNTQYFGPGTRLTVL.

CDR3 sequence reads: CASSYSGGHYGYTF. The CDR3 bases are TGTGCCAGCAGTTACTCGGGGGGCCACTATGGCTACACCTTC. The J gene is TRBJ1-2, the V gene TRBV6-5; D possibly corresponds to TRBD1 (6 bases). The CDR3 runs to 14 residues. CDR1 MNHEY and CDR2 SVGAGI come from the germline V gene. The ends were cut back, 0 bases at V and 3 bases at J, with 8 bases in the middle.

This clonotype was detected once. Germline is not matched at one junction end, which may reflect a read error. The J gene is TRBJ2-3, the V gene TRBV29-1, with unresolved D. The CDR3 has 12 amino acids. CDR1 SQVTM and CDR2 ANQGSEA come from the germline V gene. The chain's CDR3 is CSVGNLAETQYF. The CDR3 DNA sequence: TGCAGCGTGGGAAACTTAGCAGAAACGCAGTATTTT.

With respect to this clonotype: Compared with germline, one end of the junction differs, possibly owing to a read error. The chain has TRBV20-1 and TRBJ1-1, with no clear D. CDR3 length equals 13 residues. Germline CDR1 DFQATT, CDR2 SNEGSKA (reference sequence). CDR3 region: CSAARHGRTEALF. CDR3 nucleotides: TGCAGTGCCGCAAGACATGGGAGAACTGAAGCTTTATTT.

The V and J genes are TRBV6-5 and TRBJ2-7; D possibly matches TRBD1 or TRBD2 (5 bases each). Trimming took off 4 bases at V and 6 bases at J, with 22 bases between the two ends. Germline CDR1 reads MNHEY; CDR2 reads SVGAGI. CDR3 length: 16 amino acids. CDR3 DNA sequence: TGTGCCAGCAGTTCCTACACGGGGCGAAATGAGGCCGAGCAGTACTTC. Encoded protein: CASSSYTGRNEAEQYF.

This clonotype was seen only a few times. J is TRBJ2-5 and V is TRBV6-5; the D gene is possibly TRBD2 (6 bases). CDR3 length equals 14 residues. V was cut by 2 bases and J by 2 bases, with 9 bases left in between. Germline CDR1 and CDR2: MNHEY and SVGAGI. The CDR3 loop reads CASSYRLGQETQYF. The CDR3 region has the DNA TGTGCCAGCAGTTACCGACTAGGGCAAGAGACCCAGTACTTC.

Concerning this clonotype: A read error may produce the germline difference seen at one junction end. This chain links TRBV6-1 with TRBJ2-7, with TRBD2 matching over 11 bases. Germline CDR1 MNHNS, CDR2 SASEGT. This CDR3 region has 13 residues. The CDR3: CTSSGTSGYEQYF. The CDR3 bases are TGTACCAGCAGTGGGACTAGCGGATACGAGCAGTACTTC.

J is TRBJ1-2 and V is TRBV6-1; no reliable D call. The CDR3 is made up of 12 amino acids. V was cut by 6 bases and J by 5 bases, with 10 bases left in between. From germline, CDR1 is MNHNS and CDR2 SASEGT. Written as DNA, the CDR3 is TGTGCCAGCAGGGAGGGAACTTATGGCTACACCTTC. This sequence encodes CASREGTYGYTF.

This clonotype was observed many times. The chain joins TRBV29-1 to TRBJ2-1; possible D gene TRBD2, 5 bases. V was shortened by 8 bases and J by 5 bases, with 13 bases between the two germline ends. Germline V gene sequence: CDR1 SQVTM, CDR2 ANQGSEA. The CDR3 has 12 residues. As DNA, the CDR3 is TGCAGCTTAGCGATGGGAAACAATGAGCAGTTCTTC. This translates into CSLAMGNNEQFF.

A remark on this clonotype: This may stem from a read error, because a much larger clone lies one nucleotide away. The V and J genes are TRBV4-2 and TRBJ2-3; D might be TRBD2 (6 bases). The CDR3 extends over 12 amino acids. Germline assignment: CDR1 LGHNA and CDR2 YNFKEQ. V was clipped by 6 bases and J by 7 bases, with 11 bases between them. CDR3 in DNA: TGTGCCAGCAGACGGGGGAGTAATACGCAGTATTTT. Translating it yields CASRRGSNTQYF.

The sample holds a few counts of this clonotype. A much bigger clone sits one base away, suggesting this may be a read error. The chain is built from TRBV11-3 and TRBJ2-1; TRBD2 might be the D (6 bases). CDR3 length: 15 residues. Per germline, CDR1 SGHNT and CDR2 YENEEA. The CDR3 reads CTSSLEGTGSYEQFF. The CDR3 bases are TGTACCAGCAGCTTAGAGGGGACTGGCTCTTATGAGCAGTTCTTC.